The entry that follows covers one T cell receptor beta chain sequence. Antigen specificity is unknown. The germline gives CDR1 KGHDR, CDR2 SFDVKD. V lost 4 bases to trimming and J lost 5 bases; unmatched junction nucleotides: 10. CDR3 length: 16 residues. This sample is drawn from a study of blood T cells in healthy people across ages. Study-level results: Diversity figures based on one million T cells were deemed too low. Donors of long life had a larger count of naive CD4+ cells and greater diversity than aged donors.

Ten milliliters of peripheral blood were drawn from each donor. The use of a sample-barcoded 5' primer and a J-beta primer mix characterized a second PCR of 7 to 11 cycles. Carrying 12 random nucleotides, a template-switch adaptor labeled each individual cDNA molecule. TCRdb re-called the 5' RACE reads with MiXCR, one entry per CDR3 protein. The table shows around 800,000 distinct CDR3 sequences, with about 53% occurring only once. Specimen: blood. This chain joins TRBV24-1 and TRBJ2-1; TRBD1 matches at 7 bases. The clonotype was recovered from a man older than 75 in good health. The CDR3 DNA follows: TGTGCCACCAGTGACCGGACAGGCCAGGGCCACAATGAGCAGTTCTTC. As protein: CATSDRTGQGHNEQFF.